This T cell receptor (beta chain) stems from a study of T cell responses to AZD1222 COVID-19 vaccine. The CDR3 loop spans 16 amino acids. CDR1 is MGHRA and CDR2 is YSYEKL in the germline V gene. V lost 6 bases and J 4 bases, leaving 21 bases between the germline ends. The protocol was immunoSEQ multiplex PCR, while the TCRdb copy is restricted to in-frame clones and leaves out a portion. In the table there are some 150,000 clones, about 90% of which are singletons. This chain joins TRBV4-1 and TRBJ1-2, with TRBD1 as a possible D gene (6 bases). This receptor was obtained from an adult in good health. This sample comprised peripheral blood, obtained on day 0 of MenACWY control vaccination. CDR3 nucleotide sequence: TGCGCCAGCAGTCCTTCCCCGGACAGACCCCTCTATGGCTACACCTTC. It specifies CASSPSPDRPLYGYTF.